Below are 3 T cell receptor beta chains sequenced from a single sample in a study of cytomegalovirus exposure and HLA in healthy donors. 60 Vbeta and 13 Jbeta primers were used in PCR. Sequenced by immunoSEQ multiplex PCR; TCRdb stores in-frame clones only, minus some. The sample has 38,000 or so clones. Specimen: PBMCs. These receptors all stem from a middle-aged man in good health and CMV-seropositive.

V and J are TRBV28 and TRBJ1-1; D possibly corresponds to TRBD1 (6 bases). Looked up from germline, CDR1 is MDHEN and CDR2 is SYDVKM. V lost 7 bases to trimming and J lost 1 base, with 16 bases between them. The CDR3 has 15 amino acids. CDR3: CASIVAGAWNTEAFF. DNA of the CDR3: TGTGCCAGCATCGTGGCAGGGGCTTGGAACACTGAAGCTTTCTTT.

V and J are TRBV18 and TRBJ2-1, with D maybe TRBD1 (5 bases). This CDR3 is 16 amino acids long. Trimming took off 2 bases at V and 0 bases at J, with 11 bases between the two ends. CDR1 and CDR2 (germline): KGHSH, LQKENI. CDR3 in DNA: TGTGCCAGCTCACCATCGGACAAGAGCTCCTACAATGAGCAGTTCTTC. This encodes CASSPSDKSSYNEQFF. Combining the CDR3 with reference TRBV18 and TRBJ2-1 gives the whole variable domain NAGVMQNPRHLVRRRGQEARLRCSPMKGHSHVYWYRQLPEEGLKFMVYLQKENIIDESGMPKERFSAEFPKEGPSILRIQQVVRGDSAAYFCASSPSDKSSYNEQFFGPGTRLTVL.

The chain has TRBV30 and TRBJ2-3, with 9 bases aligning to TRBD2. From germline, CDR1 is GTSNPN and CDR2 SVGIG (reference sequence). The CDR3 extends over 12 amino acids. The V segment lost 3 bases and the J segment 6 bases; nucleotides outside the gene matches: 1. Written as DNA, the CDR3 is TGTGCCTGGAGCGCGGGAGGGGATACGCAGTATTTT. It translates to CAWSAGGDTQYF.